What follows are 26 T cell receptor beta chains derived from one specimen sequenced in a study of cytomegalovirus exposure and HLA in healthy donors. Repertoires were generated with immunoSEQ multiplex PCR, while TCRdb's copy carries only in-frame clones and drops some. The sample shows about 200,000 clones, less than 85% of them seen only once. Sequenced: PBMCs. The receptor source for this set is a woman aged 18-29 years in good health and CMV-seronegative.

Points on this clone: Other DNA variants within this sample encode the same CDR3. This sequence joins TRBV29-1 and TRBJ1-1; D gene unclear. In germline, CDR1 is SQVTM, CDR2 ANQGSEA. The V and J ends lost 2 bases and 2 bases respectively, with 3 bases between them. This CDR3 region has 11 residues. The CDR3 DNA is TGCAGCGTTGAAAGTAACACTGAAGCTTTCTTT. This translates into CSVESNTEAFF.

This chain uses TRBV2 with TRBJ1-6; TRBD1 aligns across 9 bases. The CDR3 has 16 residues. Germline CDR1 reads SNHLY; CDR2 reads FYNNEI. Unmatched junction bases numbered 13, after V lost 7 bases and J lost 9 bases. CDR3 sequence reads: CASKKAPGQGTSPLHF. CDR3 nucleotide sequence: TGTGCCAGCAAGAAAGCTCCGGGACAGGGTACTTCACCCCTCCACTTT.

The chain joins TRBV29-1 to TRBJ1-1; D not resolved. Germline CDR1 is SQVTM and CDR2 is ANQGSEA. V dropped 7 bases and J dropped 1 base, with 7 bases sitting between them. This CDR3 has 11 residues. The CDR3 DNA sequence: TGCAGCGCGCAGGCGAACACTGAAGCTTTCTTT. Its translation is CSAQANTEAFF.

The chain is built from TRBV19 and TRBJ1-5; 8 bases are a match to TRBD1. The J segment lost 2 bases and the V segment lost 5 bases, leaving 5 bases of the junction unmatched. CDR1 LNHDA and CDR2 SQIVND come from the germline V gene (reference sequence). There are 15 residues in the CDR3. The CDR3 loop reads CASSSQGVGNQPQHF. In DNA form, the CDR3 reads TGTGCCAGTAGTTCACAGGGGGTCGGCAATCAGCCCCAGCATTTT.

The CDR3 sequence: CASSQDRLLLYNEQFF. The CDR3 DNA sequence: TGCGCCAGCAGCCAGGACCGCCTTTTGTTGTACAATGAGCAGTTCTTC. The rearrangement links TRBV5-1 to TRBJ2-1, with D hard to call. Trimming left V 4 bases short and J 4 bases short, with 18 bases between. From germline, CDR1 is SGHRS and CDR2 YFSETQ. The CDR3 spans 16 residues.

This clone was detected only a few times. CDR3 in DNA: TGTGCCAGCACCTGGACAGTGAATTCACCCCTCCACTTT. The encoded protein is CASTWTVNSPLHF. The chain carries TRBV6-6 and TRBJ1-6, with D possibly matching TRBD1 (6 bases). Per the germline V gene, CDR1 is MNHNY and CDR2 is SVGAGI (reference sequence). Trimming pared 7 bases from V and 7 bases from J, leaving 11 bases between. This CDR3 is built from 13 residues.

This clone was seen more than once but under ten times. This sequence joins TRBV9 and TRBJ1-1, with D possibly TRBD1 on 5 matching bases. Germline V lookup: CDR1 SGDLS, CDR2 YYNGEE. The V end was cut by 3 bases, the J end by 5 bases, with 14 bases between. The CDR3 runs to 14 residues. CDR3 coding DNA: TGTGCCAGCAGCGCGATGGTGGGGGGAACTGAAGCTTTCTTT. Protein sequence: CASSAMVGGTEAFF.

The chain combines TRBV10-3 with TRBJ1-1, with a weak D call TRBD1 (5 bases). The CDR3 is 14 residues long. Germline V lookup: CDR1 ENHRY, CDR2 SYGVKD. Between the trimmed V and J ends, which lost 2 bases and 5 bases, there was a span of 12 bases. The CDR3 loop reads CAISEDPGRTEAFF. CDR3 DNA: TGTGCCATCAGTGAGGATCCAGGGCGGACTGAAGCTTTCTTT.

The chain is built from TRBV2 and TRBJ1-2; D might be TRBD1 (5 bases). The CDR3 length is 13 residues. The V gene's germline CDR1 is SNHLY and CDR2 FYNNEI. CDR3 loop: CVERQGANYGYTF. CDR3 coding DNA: TGTGTCGAAAGGCAGGGCGCTAACTATGGCTACACCTTC.

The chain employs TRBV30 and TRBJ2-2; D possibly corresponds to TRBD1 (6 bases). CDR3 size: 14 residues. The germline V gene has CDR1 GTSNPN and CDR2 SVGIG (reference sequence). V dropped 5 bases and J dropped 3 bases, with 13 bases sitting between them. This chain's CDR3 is CAWLDRSYTGELFF. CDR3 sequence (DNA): TGTGCCTGGCTGGACAGATCCTACACCGGGGAGCTGTTTTTT.

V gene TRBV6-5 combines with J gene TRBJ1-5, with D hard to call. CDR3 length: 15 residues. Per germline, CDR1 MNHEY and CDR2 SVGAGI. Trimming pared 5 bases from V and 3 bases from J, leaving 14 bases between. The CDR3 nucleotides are TGTGCCAGCAGTCGATACAGACCGATCAATCAGCCCCAGCATTTT. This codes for CASSRYRPINQPQHF.

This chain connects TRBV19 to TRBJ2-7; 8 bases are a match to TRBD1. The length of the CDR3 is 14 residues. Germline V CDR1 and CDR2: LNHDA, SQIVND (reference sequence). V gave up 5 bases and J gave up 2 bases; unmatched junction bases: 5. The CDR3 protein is CASSPTGGTYEQYF. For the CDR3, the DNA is TGTGCCAGTAGTCCCACAGGGGGTACCTACGAGCAGTACTTC. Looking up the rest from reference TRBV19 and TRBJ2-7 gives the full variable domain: DGGITQSPKYLFRKEGQNVTLSCEQNLNHDAMYWYRQDPGQGLRLIYYSQIVNDFQKGDIAEGYSVSREKKESFPLTVTSAQKNPTAFYLCASSPTGGTYEQYFGPGTRLTVT.

CDR3 protein: CATSLTRQTNTEAFF. In DNA form, the CDR3 reads TGTGCCACCAGCTTGACTAGACAGACGAACACTGAAGCTTTCTTT. The chain uses TRBV15 and TRBJ1-1; D is possibly TRBD1 (5 bases). Looked up from germline, CDR1 is LNHNV and CDR2 is YYDKDF (reference sequence). The ends were cut back, 5 bases at V and 1 base at J, with 14 bases in the middle. The CDR3 covers 15 residues. Combining the CDR3 with reference TRBV15 and TRBJ1-1 gives the whole variable domain DAMVIQNPRYQVTQFGKPVTLSCSQTLNHNVMYWYQQKSSQAPKLLFHYYDKDFNNEADTPDNFQSRRPNTSFCFLDIRSPGLGDTAMYLCATSLTRQTNTEAFFGQGTRLTVV.

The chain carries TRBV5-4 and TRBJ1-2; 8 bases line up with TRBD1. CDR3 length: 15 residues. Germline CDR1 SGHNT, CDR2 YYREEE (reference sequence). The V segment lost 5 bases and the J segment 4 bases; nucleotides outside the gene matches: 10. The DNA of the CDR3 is TGTGCCAGCAGGTACCGTGTCGACAGGGGCTATGGCTACACCTTC. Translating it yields CASRYRVDRGYGYTF. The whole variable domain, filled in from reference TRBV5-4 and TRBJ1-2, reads ETGVTQSPTHLIKTRGQQVTLRCSSQSGHNTVSWYQQALGQGPQFIFQYYREEENGRGNFPPRFSGLQFPNYSSELNVNALELDDSALYLCASRYRVDRGYGYTFGSGTRLTVV.

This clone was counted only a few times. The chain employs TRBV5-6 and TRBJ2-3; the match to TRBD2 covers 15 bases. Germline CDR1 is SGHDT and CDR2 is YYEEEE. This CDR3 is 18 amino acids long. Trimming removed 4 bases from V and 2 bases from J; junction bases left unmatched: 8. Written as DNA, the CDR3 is TGTGCCAGCAGCCCCACCGGGACTAGCGGGAGGAACACAGATACGCAGTATTTT. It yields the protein CASSPTGTSGRNTDTQYF.

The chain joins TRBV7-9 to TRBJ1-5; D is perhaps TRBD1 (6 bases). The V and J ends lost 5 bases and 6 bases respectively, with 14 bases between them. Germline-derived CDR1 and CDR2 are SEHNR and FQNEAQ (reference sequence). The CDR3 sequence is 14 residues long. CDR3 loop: CASSQAGVGQPQHF. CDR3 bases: TGTGCCAGCAGCCAGGCAGGGGTCGGTCAGCCCCAGCATTTT. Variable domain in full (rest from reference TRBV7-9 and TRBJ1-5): DTGVSQNPRHKITKRGQNVTFRCDPISEHNRLYWYRQTLGQGPEFLTYFQNEAQLEKSRLLSDRFSAERPKGSFSTLEIQRTEQGDSAMYLCASSQAGVGQPQHFGDGTRLSIL.

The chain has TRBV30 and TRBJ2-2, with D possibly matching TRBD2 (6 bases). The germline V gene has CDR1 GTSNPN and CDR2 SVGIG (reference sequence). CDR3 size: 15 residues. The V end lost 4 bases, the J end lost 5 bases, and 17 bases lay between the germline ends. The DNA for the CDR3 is TGTGCCTGGAACCGTCGCCGGGGGTGGACCGGGGAGCTGTTTTTT. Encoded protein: CAWNRRRGWTGELFF.

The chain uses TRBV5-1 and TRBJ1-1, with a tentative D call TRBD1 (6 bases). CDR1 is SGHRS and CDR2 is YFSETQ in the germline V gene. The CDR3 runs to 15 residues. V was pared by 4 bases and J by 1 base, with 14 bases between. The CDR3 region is CASSLGGTWNTEAFF. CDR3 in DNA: TGCGCCAGCAGCCTAGGGGGGACTTGGAACACTGAAGCTTTCTTT. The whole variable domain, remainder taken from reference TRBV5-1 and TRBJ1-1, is KAGVTQTPRYLIKTRGQQVTLSCSPISGHRSVSWYQQTPGQGLQFLFEYFSETQRNKGNFPGRFSGRQFSNSRSEMNVSTLELGDSALYLCASSLGGTWNTEAFFGQGTRLTVV.

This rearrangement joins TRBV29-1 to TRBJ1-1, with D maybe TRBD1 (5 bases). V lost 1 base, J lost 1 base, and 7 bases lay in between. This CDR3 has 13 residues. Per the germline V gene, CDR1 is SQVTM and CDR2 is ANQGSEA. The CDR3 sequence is CSVEVGTNTEAFF. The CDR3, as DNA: TGCAGCGTTGAAGTAGGGACGAACACTGAAGCTTTCTTT.

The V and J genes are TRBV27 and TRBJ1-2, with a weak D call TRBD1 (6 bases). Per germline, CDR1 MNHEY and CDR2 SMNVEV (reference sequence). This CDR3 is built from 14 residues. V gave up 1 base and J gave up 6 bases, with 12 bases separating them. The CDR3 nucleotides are TGTGCCAGCAGTTTATGGGGGCAGGGAAATGGCTACACCTTC. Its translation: CASSLWGQGNGYTF.

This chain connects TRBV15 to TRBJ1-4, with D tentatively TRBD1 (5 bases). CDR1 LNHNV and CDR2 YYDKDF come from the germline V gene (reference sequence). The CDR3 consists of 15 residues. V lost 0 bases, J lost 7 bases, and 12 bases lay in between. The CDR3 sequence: CATSRDARVVEKLFF. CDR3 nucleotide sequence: TGTGCCACCAGCAGAGATGCCAGGGTGGTTGAAAAACTGTTTTTT.

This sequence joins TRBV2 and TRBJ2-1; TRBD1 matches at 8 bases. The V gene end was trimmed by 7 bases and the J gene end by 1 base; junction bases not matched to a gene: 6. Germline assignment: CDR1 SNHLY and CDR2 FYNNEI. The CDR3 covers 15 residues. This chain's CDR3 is CASTTGQGSYNEQFF. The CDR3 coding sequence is TGTGCCAGCACGACCGGACAGGGATCCTACAATGAGCAGTTCTTC.

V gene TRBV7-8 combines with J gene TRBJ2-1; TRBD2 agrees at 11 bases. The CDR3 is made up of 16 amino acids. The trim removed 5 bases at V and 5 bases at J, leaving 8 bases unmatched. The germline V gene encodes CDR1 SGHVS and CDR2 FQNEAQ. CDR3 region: CASSLFDSGGDNEQFF. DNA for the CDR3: TGTGCCAGCAGCCTCTTCGATAGCGGGGGGGACAATGAGCAGTTCTTC.

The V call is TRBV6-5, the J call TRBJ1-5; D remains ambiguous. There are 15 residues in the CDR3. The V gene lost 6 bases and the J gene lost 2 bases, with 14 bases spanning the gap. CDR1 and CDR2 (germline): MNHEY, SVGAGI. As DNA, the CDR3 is TGTGCCAGCAGCCCCGGCGGTATGGGCAATCAGCCCCAGCATTTT. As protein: CASSPGGMGNQPQHF.

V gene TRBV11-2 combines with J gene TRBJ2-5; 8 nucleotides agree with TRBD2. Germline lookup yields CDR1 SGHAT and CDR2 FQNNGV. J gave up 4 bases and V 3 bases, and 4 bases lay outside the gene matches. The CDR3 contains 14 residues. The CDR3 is CASSFGRASETQYF. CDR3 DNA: TGTGCCAGCAGCTTCGGGAGGGCCTCAGAGACCCAGTACTTC.

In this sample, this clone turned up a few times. CDR3 sequence (DNA): TGTGCCAGCAGCTTTCAGGGCCCCGGGGAGCTGTTTTTT. Protein product: CASSFQGPGELFF. This chain joins TRBV5-4 and TRBJ2-2; possible D gene TRBD1, 5 bases. CDR3 size: 13 residues. CDR1 SGHNT and CDR2 YYREEE come from the germline V gene (reference sequence). Trimming stripped 2 bases from V and 6 bases from J, with 8 bases between. The whole variable domain, filled in from reference TRBV5-4 and TRBJ2-2, reads ETGVTQSPTHLIKTRGQQVTLRCSSQSGHNTVSWYQQALGQGPQFIFQYYREEENGRGNFPPRFSGLQFPNYSSELNVNALELDDSALYLCASSFQGPGELFFGEGSRLTVL.